This TCR beta chain was retrieved from a study of blood T cell repertoires in COVID-19. The CDR3 is 14 amino acids. Germline V gives CDR1 MGHDK, CDR2 SYGVNS. The V and J ends lost 10 bases and 4 bases, in that order; junction bases with no gene match: 10. This table comes from immunoSEQ multiplex PCR, and its TCRdb copy is limited to in-frame clones, with some not included. Of roughly 500,000 clones in the sample, about 91% are singletons; the top ten hold roughly 0.92%. This clone came up once. Sample: peripheral blood. The source of this sequence is a man aged 18-30 years with COVID-19, enrolled during active disease. V is TRBV25-1 and J is TRBJ2-5, with 9 bases that match TRBD1. CDR3 sequence (DNA): TGTGCCAAAAACAGGGGGCGATGGGCAGAGACCCAGTACTTC. As protein: CAKNRGRWAETQYF.